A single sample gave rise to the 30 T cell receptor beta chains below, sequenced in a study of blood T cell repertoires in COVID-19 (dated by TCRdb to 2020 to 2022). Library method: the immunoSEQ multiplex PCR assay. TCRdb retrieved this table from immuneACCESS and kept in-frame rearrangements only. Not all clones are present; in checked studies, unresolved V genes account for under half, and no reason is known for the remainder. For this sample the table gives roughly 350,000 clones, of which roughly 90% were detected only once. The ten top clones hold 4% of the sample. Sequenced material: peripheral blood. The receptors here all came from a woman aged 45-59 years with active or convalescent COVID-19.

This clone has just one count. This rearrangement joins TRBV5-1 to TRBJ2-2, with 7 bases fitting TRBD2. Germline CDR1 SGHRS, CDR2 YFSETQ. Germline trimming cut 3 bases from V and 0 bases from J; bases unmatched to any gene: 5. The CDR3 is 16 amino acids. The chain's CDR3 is CASSSGRVTNTGELFF. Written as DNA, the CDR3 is TGCGCCAGCAGCTCGGGGAGGGTCACGAACACCGGGGAGCTGTTTTTT. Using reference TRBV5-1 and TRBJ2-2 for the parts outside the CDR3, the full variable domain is KAGVTQTPRYLIKTRGQQVTLSCSPISGHRSVSWYQQTPGQGLQFLFEYFSETQRNKGNFPGRFSGRQFSNSRSEMNVSTLELGDSALYLCASSSGRVTNTGELFFGEGSRLTVL.

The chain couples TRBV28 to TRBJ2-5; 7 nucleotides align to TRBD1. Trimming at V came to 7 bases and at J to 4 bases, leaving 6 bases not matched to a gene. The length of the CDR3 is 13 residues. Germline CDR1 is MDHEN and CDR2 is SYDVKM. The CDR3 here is CASKYRGRETQYF. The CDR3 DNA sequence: TGTGCCAGCAAATACAGGGGTCGAGAGACCCAGTACTTC.

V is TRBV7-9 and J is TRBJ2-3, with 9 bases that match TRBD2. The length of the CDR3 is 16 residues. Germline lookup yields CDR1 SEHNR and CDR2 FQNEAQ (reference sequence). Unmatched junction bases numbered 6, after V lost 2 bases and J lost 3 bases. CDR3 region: CASSLPLAGKTDTQYF. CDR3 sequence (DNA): TGTGCCAGCAGCTTACCCCTAGCGGGAAAAACAGATACGCAGTATTTT. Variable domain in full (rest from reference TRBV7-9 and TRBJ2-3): DTGVSQNPRHKITKRGQNVTFRCDPISEHNRLYWYRQTLGQGPEFLTYFQNEAQLEKSRLLSDRFSAERPKGSFSTLEIQRTEQGDSAMYLCASSLPLAGKTDTQYFGPGTRLTVL.

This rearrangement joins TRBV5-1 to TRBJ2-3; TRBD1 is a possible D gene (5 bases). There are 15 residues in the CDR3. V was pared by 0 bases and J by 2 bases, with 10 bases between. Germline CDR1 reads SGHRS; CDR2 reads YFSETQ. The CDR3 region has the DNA TGCGCCAGCAGCTTGGCAGGACAAGACACAGATACGCAGTATTTT. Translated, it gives CASSLAGQDTDTQYF.

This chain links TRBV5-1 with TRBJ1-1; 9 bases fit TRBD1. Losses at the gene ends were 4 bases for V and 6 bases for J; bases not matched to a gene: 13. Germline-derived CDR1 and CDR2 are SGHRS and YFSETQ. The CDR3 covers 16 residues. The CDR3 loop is CASSRTGTGIGAEAFF. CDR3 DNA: TGCGCCAGCAGCAGAACCGGGACAGGGATAGGCGCTGAAGCTTTCTTT.

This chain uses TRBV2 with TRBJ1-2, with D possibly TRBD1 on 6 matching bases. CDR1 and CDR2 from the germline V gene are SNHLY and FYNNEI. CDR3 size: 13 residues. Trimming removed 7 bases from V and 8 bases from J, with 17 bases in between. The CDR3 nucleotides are TGTGCCAGCAACCGGCGGGGGGCGCAGGGCTACACCTTC. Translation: CASNRRGAQGYTF.

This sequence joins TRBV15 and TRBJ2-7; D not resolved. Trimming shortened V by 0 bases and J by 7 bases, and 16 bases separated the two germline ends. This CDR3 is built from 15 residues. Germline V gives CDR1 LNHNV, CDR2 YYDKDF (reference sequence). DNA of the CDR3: TGTGCCACCAGCAGAGATCGTGGATCCGTGAGGGAGCAGTACTTC. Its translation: CATSRDRGSVREQYF. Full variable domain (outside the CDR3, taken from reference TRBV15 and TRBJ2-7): DAMVIQNPRYQVTQFGKPVTLSCSQTLNHNVMYWYQQKSSQAPKLLFHYYDKDFNNEADTPDNFQSRRPNTSFCFLDIRSPGLGDTAMYLCATSRDRGSVREQYFGPGTRLTVT.

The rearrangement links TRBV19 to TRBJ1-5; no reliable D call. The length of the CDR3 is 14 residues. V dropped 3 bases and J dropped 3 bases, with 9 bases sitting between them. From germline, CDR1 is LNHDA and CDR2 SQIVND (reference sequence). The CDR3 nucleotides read TGTGCCAGTAGTATTGAAGCTCTCAATCAGCCCCAGCATTTT. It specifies CASSIEALNQPQHF.

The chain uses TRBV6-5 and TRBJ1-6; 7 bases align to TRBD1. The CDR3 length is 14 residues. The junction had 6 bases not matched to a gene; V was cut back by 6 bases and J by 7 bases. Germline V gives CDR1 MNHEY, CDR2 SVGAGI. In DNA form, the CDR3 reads TGTGCCAGCAGAACCGGGACAGAGAATTCACCCCTCCACTTT. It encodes CASRTGTENSPLHF.

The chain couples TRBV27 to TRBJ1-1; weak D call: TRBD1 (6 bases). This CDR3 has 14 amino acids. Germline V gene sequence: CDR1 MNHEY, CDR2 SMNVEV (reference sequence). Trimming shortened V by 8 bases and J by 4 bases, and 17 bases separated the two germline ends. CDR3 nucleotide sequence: TGTGCCAGCTTACCTCACAGGGAGAGCACTGAAGCTTTCTTT. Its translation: CASLPHRESTEAFF.

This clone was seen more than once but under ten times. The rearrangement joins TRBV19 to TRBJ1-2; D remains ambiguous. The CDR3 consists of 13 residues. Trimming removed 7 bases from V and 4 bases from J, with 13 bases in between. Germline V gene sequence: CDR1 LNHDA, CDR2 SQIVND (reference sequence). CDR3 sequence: CASTLAGAYGYTF. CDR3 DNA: TGTGCCAGTACCCTGGCGGGTGCCTATGGCTACACCTTC.

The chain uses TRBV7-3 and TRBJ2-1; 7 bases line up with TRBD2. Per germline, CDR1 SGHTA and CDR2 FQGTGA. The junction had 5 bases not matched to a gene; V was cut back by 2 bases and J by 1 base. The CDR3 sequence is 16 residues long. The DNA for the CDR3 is TGTGCCAGCAGCTTAGCCCCTAGCGGTTCCTACAATGAGCAGTTCTTC. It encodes CASSLAPSGSYNEQFF. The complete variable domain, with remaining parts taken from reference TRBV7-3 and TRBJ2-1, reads GAGVSQTPSNKVTEKGKYVELRCDPISGHTALYWYRQSLGQGPEFLIYFQGTGAADDSGLPNDRFFAVRPEGSVSTLKIQRTERGDSAVYLCASSLAPSGSYNEQFFGPGTRLTVL.

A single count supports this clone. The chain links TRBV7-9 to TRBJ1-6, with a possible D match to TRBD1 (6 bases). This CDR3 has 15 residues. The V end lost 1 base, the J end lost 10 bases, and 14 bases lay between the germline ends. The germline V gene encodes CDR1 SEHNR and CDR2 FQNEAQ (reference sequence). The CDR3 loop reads CASSLVTGSGSPLHF. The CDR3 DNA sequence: TGTGCCAGCAGCTTAGTCACAGGGTCAGGATCACCCCTCCACTTT.

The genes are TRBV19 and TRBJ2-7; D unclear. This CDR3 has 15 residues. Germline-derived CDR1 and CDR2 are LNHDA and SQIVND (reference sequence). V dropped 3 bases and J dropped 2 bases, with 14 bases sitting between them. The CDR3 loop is CASSIITSPPYEQYF. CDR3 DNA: TGTGCCAGTAGTATCATCACGAGTCCCCCCTACGAGCAGTACTTC. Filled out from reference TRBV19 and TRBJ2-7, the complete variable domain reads DGGITQSPKYLFRKEGQNVTLSCEQNLNHDAMYWYRQDPGQGLRLIYYSQIVNDFQKGDIAEGYSVSREKKESFPLTVTSAQKNPTAFYLCASSIITSPPYEQYFGPGTRLTVT.

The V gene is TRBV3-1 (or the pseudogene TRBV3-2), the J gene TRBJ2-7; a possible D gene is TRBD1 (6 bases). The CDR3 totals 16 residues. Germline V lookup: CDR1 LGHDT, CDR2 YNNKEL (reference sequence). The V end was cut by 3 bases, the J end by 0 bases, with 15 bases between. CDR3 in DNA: TGTGCCAGCAGCCATCTCCCGGACAGTCGCTCCTACGAGCAGTACTTC. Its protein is CASSHLPDSRSYEQYF.

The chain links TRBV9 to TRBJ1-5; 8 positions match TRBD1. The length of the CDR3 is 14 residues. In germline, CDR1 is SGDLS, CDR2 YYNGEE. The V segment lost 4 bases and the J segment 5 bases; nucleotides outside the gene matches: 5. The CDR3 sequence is CASSFGQGDQPQHF. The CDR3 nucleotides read TGTGCCAGCAGCTTTGGACAGGGAGATCAGCCCCAGCATTTT.

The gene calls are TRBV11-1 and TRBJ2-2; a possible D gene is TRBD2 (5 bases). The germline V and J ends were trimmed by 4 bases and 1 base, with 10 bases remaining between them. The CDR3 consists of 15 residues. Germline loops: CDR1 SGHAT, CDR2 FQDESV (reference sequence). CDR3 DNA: TGTGCCAGCAGCTCCGGCCGGGGGAACACCGGGGAGCTGTTTTTT. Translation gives CASSSGRGNTGELFF. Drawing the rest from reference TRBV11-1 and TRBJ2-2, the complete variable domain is EAEVAQSPRYKITEKSQAVAFWCDPISGHATLYWYRQILGQGPELLVQFQDESVVDDSQLPKDRFSAERLKGVDSTLKIQPAELGDSAMYLCASSSGRGNTGELFFGEGSRLTVL.

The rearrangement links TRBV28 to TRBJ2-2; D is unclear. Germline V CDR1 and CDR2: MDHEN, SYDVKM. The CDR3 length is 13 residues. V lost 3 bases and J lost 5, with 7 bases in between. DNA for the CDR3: TGTGCCAGCAGTTTTTTCGGTACCGGGGAGCTGTTTTTT. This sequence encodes CASSFFGTGELFF. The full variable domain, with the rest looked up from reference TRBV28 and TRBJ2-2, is DVKVTQSSRYLVKRTGEKVFLECVQDMDHENMFWYRQDPGLGLRLIYFSYDVKMKEKGDIPEGYSVSREKKERFSLILESASTNQTSMYLCASSFFGTGELFFGEGSRLTVL.

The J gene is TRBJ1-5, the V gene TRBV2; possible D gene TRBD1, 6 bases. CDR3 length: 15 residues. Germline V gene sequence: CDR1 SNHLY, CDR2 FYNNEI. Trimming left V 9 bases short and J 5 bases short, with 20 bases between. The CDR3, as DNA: TGTGCCAGGGGGGTTACCGGGACACCTTATCAGCCCCAGCATTTT. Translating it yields CARGVTGTPYQPQHF.

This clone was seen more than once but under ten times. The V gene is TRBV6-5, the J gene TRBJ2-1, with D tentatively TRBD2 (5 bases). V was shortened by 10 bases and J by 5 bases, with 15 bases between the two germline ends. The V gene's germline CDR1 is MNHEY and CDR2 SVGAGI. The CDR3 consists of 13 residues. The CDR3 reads CATVGDTDNEQFF. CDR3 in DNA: TGTGCCACCGTGGGAGATACTGACAATGAGCAGTTCTTC.

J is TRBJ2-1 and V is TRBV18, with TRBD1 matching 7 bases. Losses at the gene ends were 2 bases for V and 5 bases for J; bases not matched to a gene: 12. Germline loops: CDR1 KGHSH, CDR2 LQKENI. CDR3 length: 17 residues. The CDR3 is CASSPGQALSRNNEQFF. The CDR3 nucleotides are TGTGCCAGCTCACCAGGACAGGCCCTGAGCCGAAACAATGAGCAGTTCTTC.

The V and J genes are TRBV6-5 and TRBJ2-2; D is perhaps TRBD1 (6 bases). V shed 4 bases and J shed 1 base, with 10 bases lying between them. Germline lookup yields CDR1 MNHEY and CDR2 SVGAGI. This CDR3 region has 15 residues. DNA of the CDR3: TGTGCCAGCAGTTCGCAGGGGCTGAACACCGGGGAGCTGTTTTTT. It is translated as CASSSQGLNTGELFF.

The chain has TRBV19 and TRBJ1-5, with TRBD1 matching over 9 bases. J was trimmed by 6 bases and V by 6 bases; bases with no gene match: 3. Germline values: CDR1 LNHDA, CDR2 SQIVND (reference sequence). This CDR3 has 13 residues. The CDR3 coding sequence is TGTGCCAGTAGCGACAGGGGGGTTCAGCCCCAGCATTTT. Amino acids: CASSDRGVQPQHF.

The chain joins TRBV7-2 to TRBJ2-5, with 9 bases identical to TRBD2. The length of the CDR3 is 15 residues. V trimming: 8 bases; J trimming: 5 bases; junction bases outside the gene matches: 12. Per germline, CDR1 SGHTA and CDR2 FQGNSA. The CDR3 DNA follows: TGTGCCAGCCCTCCCCGTGGCGGGGGGGCCGAGACCCAGTACTTC. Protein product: CASPPRGGGAETQYF.

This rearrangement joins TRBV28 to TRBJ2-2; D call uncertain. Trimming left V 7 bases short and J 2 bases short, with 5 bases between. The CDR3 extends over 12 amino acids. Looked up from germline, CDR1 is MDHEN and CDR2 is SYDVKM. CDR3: CASTLNTGELFF. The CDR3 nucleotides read TGTGCCAGCACCTTAAACACCGGGGAGCTGTTTTTT.

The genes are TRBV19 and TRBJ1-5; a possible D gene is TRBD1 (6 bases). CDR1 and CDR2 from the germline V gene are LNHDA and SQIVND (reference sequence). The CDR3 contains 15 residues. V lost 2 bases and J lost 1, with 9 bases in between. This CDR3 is CASSIKGTSNQPQHF. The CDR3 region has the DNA TGTGCCAGTAGTATAAAGGGGACAAGCAATCAGCCCCAGCATTTT.

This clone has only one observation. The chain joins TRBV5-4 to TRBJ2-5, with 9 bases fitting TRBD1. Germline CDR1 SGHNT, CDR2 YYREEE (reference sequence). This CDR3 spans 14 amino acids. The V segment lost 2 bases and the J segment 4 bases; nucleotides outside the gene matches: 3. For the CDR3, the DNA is TGTGCCAGCAGCTTTGGACAGGGGACAGAGACCCAGTACTTC. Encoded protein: CASSFGQGTETQYF.

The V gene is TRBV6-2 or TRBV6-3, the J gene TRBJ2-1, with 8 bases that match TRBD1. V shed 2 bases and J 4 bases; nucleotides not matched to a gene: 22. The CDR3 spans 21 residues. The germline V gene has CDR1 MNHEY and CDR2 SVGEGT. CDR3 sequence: CASSYSRLFRDRILNYNEQFF. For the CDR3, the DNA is TGTGCCAGCAGTTACAGTCGATTGTTTCGGGACAGGATCTTAAATTACAATGAGCAGTTCTTC.

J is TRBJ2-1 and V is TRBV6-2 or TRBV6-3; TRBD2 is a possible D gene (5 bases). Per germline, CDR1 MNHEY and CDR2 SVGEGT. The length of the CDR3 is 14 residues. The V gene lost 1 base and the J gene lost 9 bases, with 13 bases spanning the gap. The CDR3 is CASSYLTGNGEQFF. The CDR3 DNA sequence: TGTGCCAGCAGTTACTTAACCGGGAACGGTGAGCAGTTCTTC.

The DNA for the CDR3 is TGTGCCAGCAGCTTAGAGGCGGGGGCCTACAATGAGCAGTTCTTC. It encodes CASSLEAGAYNEQFF. The chain links TRBV7-2 to TRBJ2-1; 7 bases match TRBD2. V trimming: 1 base; J trimming: 2 bases; junction bases outside the gene matches: 2. CDR3 size: 15 residues. Looked up from germline, CDR1 is SGHTA and CDR2 is FQGNSA.